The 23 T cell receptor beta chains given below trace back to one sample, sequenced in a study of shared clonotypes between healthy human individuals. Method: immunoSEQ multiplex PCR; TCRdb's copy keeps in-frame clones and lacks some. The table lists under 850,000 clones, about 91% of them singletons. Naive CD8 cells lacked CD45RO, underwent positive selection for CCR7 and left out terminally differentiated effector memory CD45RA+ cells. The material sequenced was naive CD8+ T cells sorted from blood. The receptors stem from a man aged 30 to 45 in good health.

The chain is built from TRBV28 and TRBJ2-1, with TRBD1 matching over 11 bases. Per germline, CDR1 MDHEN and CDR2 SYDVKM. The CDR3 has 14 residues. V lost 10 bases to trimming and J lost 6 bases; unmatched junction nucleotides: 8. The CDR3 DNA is TGTGCCATAACTGTGGACAGGGGGCTCAATGAGCAGTTCTTC. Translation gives CAITVDRGLNEQFF.

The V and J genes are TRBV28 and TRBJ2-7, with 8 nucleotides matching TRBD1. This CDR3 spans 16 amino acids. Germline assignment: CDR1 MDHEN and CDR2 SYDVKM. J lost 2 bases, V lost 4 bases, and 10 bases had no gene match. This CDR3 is CASSSLTQQGAYEQYF. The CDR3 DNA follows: TGTGCCAGCAGTTCCCTCACCCAACAGGGGGCCTACGAGCAGTACTTC.

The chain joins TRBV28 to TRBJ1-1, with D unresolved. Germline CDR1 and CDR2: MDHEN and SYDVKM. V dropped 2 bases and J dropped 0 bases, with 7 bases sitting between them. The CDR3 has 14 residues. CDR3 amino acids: CASSLHGLNTEAFF. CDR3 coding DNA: TGTGCCAGCAGTTTACACGGATTGAACACTGAAGCTTTCTTT.

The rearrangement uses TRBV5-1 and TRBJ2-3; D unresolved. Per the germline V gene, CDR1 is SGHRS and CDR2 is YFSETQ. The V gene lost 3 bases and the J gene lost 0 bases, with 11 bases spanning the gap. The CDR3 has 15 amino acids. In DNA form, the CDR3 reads TGCGCCAGCAGCTCGTGGGATGCTAGCACAGATACGCAGTATTTT. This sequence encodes CASSSWDASTDTQYF.

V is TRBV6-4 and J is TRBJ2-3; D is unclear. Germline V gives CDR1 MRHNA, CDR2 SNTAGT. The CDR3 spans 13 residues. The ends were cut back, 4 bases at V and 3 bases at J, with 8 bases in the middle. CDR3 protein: CASSGISTDTQYF. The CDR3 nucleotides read TGTGCCAGCAGTGGTATTTCGACAGATACGCAGTATTTT.

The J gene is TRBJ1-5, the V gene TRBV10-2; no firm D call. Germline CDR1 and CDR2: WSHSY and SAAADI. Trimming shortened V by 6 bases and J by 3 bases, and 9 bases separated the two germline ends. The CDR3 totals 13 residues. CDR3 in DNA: TGCGCCAGCAGCGACGAGCCCAATCAGCCCCAGCATTTT. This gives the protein CASSDEPNQPQHF.

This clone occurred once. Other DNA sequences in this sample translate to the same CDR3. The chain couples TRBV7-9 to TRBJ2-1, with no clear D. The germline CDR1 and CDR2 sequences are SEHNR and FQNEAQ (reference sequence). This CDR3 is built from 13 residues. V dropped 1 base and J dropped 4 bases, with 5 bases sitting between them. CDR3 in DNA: TGTGCCAGCAGCTTAGTTTCATACAATGAGCAGTTCTTC. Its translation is CASSLVSYNEQFF.

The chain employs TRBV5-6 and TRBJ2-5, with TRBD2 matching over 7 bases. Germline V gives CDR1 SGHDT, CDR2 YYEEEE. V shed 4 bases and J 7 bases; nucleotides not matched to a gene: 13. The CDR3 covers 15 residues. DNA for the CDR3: TGTGCCAGCAGCCTGGCGGCGGGAGAAACGGCGACCCAGTACTTC. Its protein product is CASSLAAGETATQYF.

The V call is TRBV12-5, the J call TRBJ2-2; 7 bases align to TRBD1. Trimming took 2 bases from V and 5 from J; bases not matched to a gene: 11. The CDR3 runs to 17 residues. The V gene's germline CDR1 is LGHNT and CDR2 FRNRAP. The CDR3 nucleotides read TGTGCTAGTGGTTTGCCTCTAGAGACAGGGAAAACCGGGGAGCTGTTTTTT. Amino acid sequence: CASGLPLETGKTGELFF.

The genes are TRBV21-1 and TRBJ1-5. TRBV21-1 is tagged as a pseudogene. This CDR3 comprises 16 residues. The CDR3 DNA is TGTGCCAGCAGCAAAGGATATGGAGGGTATTCCGAAGCCCAGCATTTT. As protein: CASSKGYGGYSEAQHF.

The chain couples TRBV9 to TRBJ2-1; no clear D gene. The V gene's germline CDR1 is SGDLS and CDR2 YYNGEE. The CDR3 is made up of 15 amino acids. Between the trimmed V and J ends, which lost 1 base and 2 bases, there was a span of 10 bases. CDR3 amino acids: CASSVLPSTYNEQFF. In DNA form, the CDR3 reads TGTGCCAGCAGCGTACTACCATCCACCTACAATGAGCAGTTCTTC.

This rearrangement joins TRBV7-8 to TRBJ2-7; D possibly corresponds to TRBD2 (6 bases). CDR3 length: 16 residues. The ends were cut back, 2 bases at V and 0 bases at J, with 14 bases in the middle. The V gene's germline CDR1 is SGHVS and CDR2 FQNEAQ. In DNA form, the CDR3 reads TGTGCCAGCAGCTTACCCCCGGAGGGGAACTCCTACGAGCAGTACTTC. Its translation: CASSLPPEGNSYEQYF.

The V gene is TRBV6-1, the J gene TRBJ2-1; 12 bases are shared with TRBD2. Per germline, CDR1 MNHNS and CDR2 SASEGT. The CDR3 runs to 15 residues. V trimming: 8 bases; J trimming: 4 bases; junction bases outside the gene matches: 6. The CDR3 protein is CASRPGLAGYNEQFF. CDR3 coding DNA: TGTGCCAGCCGACCGGGACTAGCGGGTTACAATGAGCAGTTCTTC.

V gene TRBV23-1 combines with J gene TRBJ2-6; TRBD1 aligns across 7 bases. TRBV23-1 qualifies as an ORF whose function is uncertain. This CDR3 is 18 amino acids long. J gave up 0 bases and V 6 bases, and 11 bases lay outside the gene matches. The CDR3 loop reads CASSKGTVMNSGANVLTF. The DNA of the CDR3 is TGCGCCAGCAGCAAGGGGACAGTAATGAACTCTGGGGCCAACGTCCTGACTTTC.

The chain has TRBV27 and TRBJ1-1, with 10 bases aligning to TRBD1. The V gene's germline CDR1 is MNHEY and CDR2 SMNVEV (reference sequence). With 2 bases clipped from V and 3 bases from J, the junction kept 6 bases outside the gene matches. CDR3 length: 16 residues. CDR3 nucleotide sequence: TGTGCCAGCAGTTTACTTCTGACAGGGGGCCACACTGAAGCTTTCTTT. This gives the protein CASSLLLTGGHTEAFF.

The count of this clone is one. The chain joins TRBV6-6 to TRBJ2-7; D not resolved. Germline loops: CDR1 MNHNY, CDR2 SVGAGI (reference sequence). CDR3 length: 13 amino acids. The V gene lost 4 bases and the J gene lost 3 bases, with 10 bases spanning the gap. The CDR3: CASSSDGDYEQYF. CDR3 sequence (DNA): TGTGCCAGCAGTTCCGACGGTGACTACGAGCAGTACTTC.

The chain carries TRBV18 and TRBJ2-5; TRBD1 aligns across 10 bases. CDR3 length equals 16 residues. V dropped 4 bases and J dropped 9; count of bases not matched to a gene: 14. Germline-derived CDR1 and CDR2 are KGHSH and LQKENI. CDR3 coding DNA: TGTGCCAGCTCACGCACCGGGACAGGGGTGGACAGGGCCCAGTACTTC. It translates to CASSRTGTGVDRAQYF.

This chain's CDR3 is CASSLAIAGGPKDTQYF. The CDR3 nucleotides are TGCGCCAGCAGCTTGGCAATAGCGGGAGGGCCGAAAGATACGCAGTATTTT. V gene TRBV5-1 combines with J gene TRBJ2-3; 11 bases agree with TRBD2. The CDR3 contains 17 residues. V lost 0 bases and J lost 5; bases outside the gene matches: 8. Germline V lookup: CDR1 SGHRS, CDR2 YFSETQ.

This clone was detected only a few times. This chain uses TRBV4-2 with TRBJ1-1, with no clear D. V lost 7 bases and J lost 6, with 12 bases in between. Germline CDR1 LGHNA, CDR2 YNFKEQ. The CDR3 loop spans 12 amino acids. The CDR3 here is CASTLSGSEAFF. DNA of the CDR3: TGTGCCAGCACCCTTTCAGGATCTGAAGCTTTCTTT.

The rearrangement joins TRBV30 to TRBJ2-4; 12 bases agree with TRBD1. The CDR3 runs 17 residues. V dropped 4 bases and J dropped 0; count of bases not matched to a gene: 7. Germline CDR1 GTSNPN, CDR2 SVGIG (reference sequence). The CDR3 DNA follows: TGTGCCTGGAATCCGGGACAGGGGGCACTAGCCAAAAACATTCAGTACTTC. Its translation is CAWNPGQGALAKNIQYF.

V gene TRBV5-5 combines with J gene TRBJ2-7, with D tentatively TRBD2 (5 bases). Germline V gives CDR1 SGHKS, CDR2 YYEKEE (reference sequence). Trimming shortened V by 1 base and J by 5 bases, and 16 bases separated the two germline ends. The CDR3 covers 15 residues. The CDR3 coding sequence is TGTGCCAGCAGCTTGTTTATGGGAGATTTCAACGAGCAGTACTTC. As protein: CASSLFMGDFNEQYF.

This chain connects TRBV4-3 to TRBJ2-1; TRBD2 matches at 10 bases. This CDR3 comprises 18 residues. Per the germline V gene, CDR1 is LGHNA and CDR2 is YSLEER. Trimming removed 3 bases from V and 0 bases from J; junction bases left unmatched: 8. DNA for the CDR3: TGCGCCAGCAGCCAGTCGAGCGGGAGGGCGAGCTCCTACAATGAGCAGTTCTTC. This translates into CASSQSSGRASSYNEQFF.

The DNA for the CDR3 is TGCAGCGTTGAAAGCTGGAACAGCTACGAGCAGTACTTC. Amino acids: CSVESWNSYEQYF. V is TRBV29-1 and J is TRBJ2-7; no reliable D call. Looked up from germline, CDR1 is SQVTM and CDR2 is ANQGSEA. This CDR3 is built from 13 residues. The V and J ends lost 2 bases and 3 bases respectively, with 11 bases between them.